These 31 T cell receptor beta chains share one sample of origin, sequenced in a study of memory CD4+ T cells and cytomegalovirus serostatus. The table came from immunoSEQ multiplex PCR; TCRdb's copy has only in-frame clones and leaves some out. The sample yields 80,000 to 100,000 clones, around 80% seen once. Single viable CD3+CD4+CD8-CD45RO+ cells were sorted as the memory CD4+ T cells. The sample was memory CD4+ T cells from blood. The source is an adult in good health and CMV-seropositive.

CDR3 DNA: TGTGCCAGCAGTTACTCGGGGCAGCCCCAGCATTTT. Translated, it gives CASSYSGQPQHF. V is TRBV6-6 and J is TRBJ1-5; unclear D gene. Trimming took 0 bases from V and 7 from J, leaving 4 bases between them. Germline CDR1 is MNHNY and CDR2 is SVGAGI (reference sequence). The CDR3 extends over 12 amino acids.

V and J are TRBV27 and TRBJ1-5; D remains ambiguous. Trimming cost V 6 bases and J 10 bases, with 13 bases left between them. The CDR3 is 12 amino acids. The germline V gene encodes CDR1 MNHEY and CDR2 SMNVEV (reference sequence). This CDR3 reads CASRASAGPQHF. The CDR3, as DNA: TGTGCCAGCAGGGCCTCCGCCGGTCCCCAGCATTTT.

The chain carries TRBV29-1 and TRBJ2-5, with 8 nucleotides matching TRBD1. Germline CDR1 reads SQVTM; CDR2 reads ANQGSEA. This CDR3 has 13 residues. V lost 4 bases and J lost 6; bases outside the gene matches: 7. The CDR3 bases are TGCAGCGTTGGGCAGGGGGCTGGGAAGACCCAGTACTTC. Its protein product is CSVGQGAGKTQYF.

The CDR3 nucleotides read TGCAGCGTTGAAGGGTCGACAGATACGCAGTATTTT. Residues: CSVEGSTDTQYF. The chain couples TRBV29-1 to TRBJ2-3; the D is unclear. Germline CDR1 reads SQVTM; CDR2 reads ANQGSEA. V was pared by 1 base and J by 3 bases, with 5 bases between. This CDR3 region has 12 residues.

The gene calls are TRBV7-2 and TRBJ1-2, with D unclear. The CDR3 contains 14 residues. The germline V gene encodes CDR1 SGHTA and CDR2 FQGNSA. V dropped 1 base and J dropped 4 bases, with 10 bases sitting between them. CDR3 amino acids: CASSLGHGGYGYTF. DNA of the CDR3: TGTGCCAGCAGCTTAGGACACGGAGGCTATGGCTACACCTTC.

V usage is TRBV18 and J usage is TRBJ2-7, with TRBD1 identical over 10 bases. Germline CDR1 reads KGHSH; CDR2 reads LQKENI. The CDR3 runs to 15 residues. V was clipped by 3 bases and J by 6 bases; unmatched bases: 8. The CDR3 coding sequence is TGTGCCAGCTCACCCGTAGGACAGGGGGAGAGCGAGCAGTACTTC. The encoded protein is CASSPVGQGESEQYF.

The chain employs TRBV28 and TRBJ2-7, with no clear D. V lost 8 bases and J lost 2, with 13 bases in between. The CDR3 totals 13 residues. Germline V gene data show CDR1 as MDHEN and CDR2 as SYDVKM. CDR3 coding DNA: TGTGCCAGCTTAAAGGGCGGAACCTACGAGCAGTACTTC. Its protein is CASLKGGTYEQYF.

V usage is TRBV9 and J usage is TRBJ2-1; tentative D call: TRBD2 (6 bases). Between the trimmed V and J ends, which lost 3 bases and 6 bases, there was a span of 10 bases. CDR1 is SGDLS and CDR2 is YYNGEE in the germline V gene. The CDR3 contains 13 residues. CDR3 in amino acids: CASSGRGLNEQFF. The CDR3 DNA follows: TGTGCCAGCAGCGGTCGGGGACTCAATGAGCAGTTCTTC.

The V call is TRBV28, the J call TRBJ2-7; possibly TRBD1 or TRBD2 for D (6 bases each). V lost 6 bases and J lost 4, with 16 bases in between. The CDR3 covers 14 residues. Germline CDR1 and CDR2: MDHEN and SYDVKM. This CDR3 reads CASREGGRSYEQYF. CDR3 bases: TGTGCCAGCAGGGAGGGGGGACGGTCTTACGAGCAGTACTTC.

The rearrangement uses TRBV5-1 and TRBJ2-2, with 7 positions matching TRBD1. Germline V gene lookup returns CDR1 SGHRS and CDR2 YFSETQ. CDR3 length: 14 amino acids. Trimming took 4 bases from V and 9 from J; bases not matched to a gene: 9. The CDR3 sequence is CASSVGTDVWELFF. Here the CDR3 DNA reads TGCGCCAGCAGCGTCGGGACAGACGTCTGGGAGCTGTTTTTT.

V gene TRBV10-3 combines with J gene TRBJ2-7, with D perhaps matching TRBD2 (5 bases). Trimming took off 2 bases at V and 6 bases at J, with 11 bases between the two ends. The CDR3 spans 13 residues. Germline-derived CDR1 and CDR2 are ENHRY and SYGVKD. The CDR3 region is CAISEGERSEQYF. The CDR3, as DNA: TGTGCCATCAGTGAGGGGGAGCGAAGCGAGCAGTACTTC.

The chain has TRBV7-9 and TRBJ2-7, with TRBD2 matching 9 bases. V lost 5 bases and J lost 6; bases outside the gene matches: 8. The CDR3 runs 14 residues. Looked up from germline, CDR1 is SEHNR and CDR2 is FQNEAQ (reference sequence). The CDR3 nucleotides read TGTGCCAGCAGCCCGAGCTTAGCGGGAGTCGAGCAGTACTTC. It is translated as CASSPSLAGVEQYF. The entire variable domain, with the rest obtained from reference TRBV7-9 and TRBJ2-7, is as follows: DTGVSQNPRHKITKRGQNVTFRCDPISEHNRLYWYRQTLGQGPEFLTYFQNEAQLEKSRLLSDRFSAERPKGSFSTLEIQRTEQGDSAMYLCASSPSLAGVEQYFGPGTRLTVT.

The V and J genes are TRBV5-1 and TRBJ1-2; D perhaps matches TRBD1 (5 bases). The CDR3 loop spans 13 amino acids. V dropped 0 bases and J dropped 4 bases, with 7 bases sitting between them. Per germline, CDR1 SGHRS and CDR2 YFSETQ. CDR3 sequence reads: CASSLVQGYGYTF. The CDR3 coding sequence is TGCGCCAGCAGCTTGGTTCAGGGCTATGGCTACACCTTC.

The V call is TRBV30, the J call TRBJ2-7, with unresolved D. Germline lookup yields CDR1 GTSNPN and CDR2 SVGIG (reference sequence). The CDR3 spans 12 residues. Trimming stripped 3 bases from V and 3 bases from J, with 9 bases between. CDR3 sequence (DNA): TGTGCCTGGAGAGGTTTTAACTACGAGCAGTACTTC. Translation gives CAWRGFNYEQYF.

This clone was recorded a few times. This chain uses TRBV5-4 with TRBJ2-3; 13 nucleotides agree with TRBD2. This CDR3 is 15 amino acids long. Trimming removed 4 bases from V and 7 bases from J; junction bases left unmatched: 6. The germline V gene has CDR1 SGHNT and CDR2 YYREEE (reference sequence). The chain's CDR3 is CASSPTSGGRNTQYF. The CDR3 nucleotides are TGTGCCAGCAGCCCGACTAGCGGGGGGAGGAATACGCAGTATTTT.

This chain uses TRBV28 with TRBJ1-4; no firm D call. Germline V CDR1 and CDR2: MDHEN, SYDVKM. With 5 bases removed from V and 1 base from J, the gap between germline ends came to 8 bases. CDR3 length: 14 amino acids. CDR3 residues: CASSPPRTNEKLFF. Written as DNA, the CDR3 is TGTGCCAGCAGTCCCCCCCGAACTAATGAAAAACTGTTTTTT. Variable domain in full (rest from reference TRBV28 and TRBJ1-4): DVKVTQSSRYLVKRTGEKVFLECVQDMDHENMFWYRQDPGLGLRLIYFSYDVKMKEKGDIPEGYSVSREKKERFSLILESASTNQTSMYLCASSPPRTNEKLFFGSGTQLSVL.

The gene calls are TRBV28 and TRBJ1-3; D may be TRBD1 (5 bases). The germline V and J ends were trimmed by 1 base and 4 bases, with 11 bases remaining between them. Per germline, CDR1 MDHEN and CDR2 SYDVKM. The CDR3 covers 15 residues. The DNA of the CDR3 is TGTGCCAGCAGTTTATACGGGGGAGGGGGAAACACCATATATTTT. Amino acid sequence: CASSLYGGGGNTIYF.

In its sample, this clone was seen a few times. V gene TRBV4-1 combines with J gene TRBJ1-5, with a weak D call TRBD1 (6 bases). Germline V gene data show CDR1 as MGHRA and CDR2 as YSYEKL. Trimming took 1 base from V and 2 from J, leaving 9 bases between them. The CDR3 is made up of 15 amino acids. This CDR3 reads CASSQGGQRNQPQHF. The CDR3 DNA reads TGCGCCAGCAGCCAAGGGGGACAACGCAATCAGCCCCAGCATTTT.

V gene TRBV18 combines with J gene TRBJ1-5; D gene ambiguous. The CDR3 is 13 amino acids. Trimming removed 5 bases at V and 4 bases at J, with 9 bases between. Germline values: CDR1 KGHSH, CDR2 LQKENI. CDR3 in amino acids: CASSERNNQPQHF. The CDR3 coding sequence is TGTGCCAGCTCAGAACGAAATAATCAGCCCCAGCATTTT. Full variable domain (missing parts from reference TRBV18 and TRBJ1-5): NAGVMQNPRHLVRRRGQEARLRCSPMKGHSHVYWYRQLPEEGLKFMVYLQKENIIDESGMPKERFSAEFPKEGPSILRIQQVVRGDSAAYFCASSERNNQPQHFGDGTRLSIL.

V and J are TRBV7-2 and TRBJ2-2, with TRBD1 identical over 7 bases. J gave up 14 bases and V 4 bases, and 10 bases lay outside the gene matches. The CDR3 length is 13 residues. Germline V gene lookup returns CDR1 SGHTA and CDR2 FQGNSA. This chain's CDR3 is CASSSPDRAKLFF. CDR3 in DNA: TGTGCCAGCAGCTCGCCTGACAGGGCCAAACTGTTTTTT.

This clone has only a few counts. The CDR3 nucleotides are TGTGCCAGCAGGGACAGGGCCGCGTGGTCCGGGGAGCTGTTTTTT. It yields the protein CASRDRAAWSGELFF. The J gene is TRBJ2-2, the V gene TRBV2, with TRBD1 identical over 8 bases. The CDR3 consists of 15 residues. The ends lost 6 bases at V and 6 bases at J; junction bases unmatched: 9. Per the germline V gene, CDR1 is SNHLY and CDR2 is FYNNEI.

The CDR3 here is CASSGGGEQFF. Written as DNA, the CDR3 is TGTGCCAGCAGCGGGGGGGGTGAGCAGTTCTTC. The V call is TRBV7-3, the J call TRBJ2-1; TRBD2 aligns across 7 bases. V shed 5 bases and J 9 bases; nucleotides not matched to a gene: 1. CDR3 length: 11 amino acids. Germline CDR1 SGHTA, CDR2 FQGTGA.

This chain links TRBV5-1 with TRBJ1-4; tentatively, D is TRBD1 (5 bases). Trimming cost V 0 bases and J 5 bases, with 14 bases left between them. Germline V gene data show CDR1 as SGHRS and CDR2 as YFSETQ. This CDR3 is 16 amino acids long. The CDR3 sequence is CASSLGAQGRNEKLFF. The CDR3 nucleotides are TGCGCCAGCAGCTTGGGAGCGCAGGGCCGAAATGAAAAACTGTTTTTT.

The rearrangement uses TRBV5-4 and TRBJ2-5; D is possibly TRBD1 (6 bases). Germline V lookup: CDR1 SGHNT, CDR2 YYREEE (reference sequence). Trimming took 4 bases from V and 1 from J, leaving 17 bases between them. This CDR3 has 16 residues. CDR3 DNA sequence: TGTGCCAGCAGCAGCCGGGTGGGGGCTTCCCAAGAGACCCAGTACTTC. This encodes CASSSRVGASQETQYF.

V is TRBV18 and J is TRBJ1-1, with D possibly TRBD1 on 6 matching bases. This CDR3 has 17 residues. Per the germline V gene, CDR1 is KGHSH and CDR2 is LQKENI. V was pared by 4 bases and J by 6 bases, with 24 bases between. The CDR3 DNA is TGTGCCAGCTCACTCTCCGCCGTTTCGGGGGCCTTGTCTGAAGCTTTCTTT. It encodes CASSLSAVSGALSEAFF.

This sequence joins TRBV5-1 and TRBJ2-2; 9 bases agree with TRBD1. Trimming removed 4 bases from V and 0 bases from J; junction bases left unmatched: 10. This CDR3 contains 18 residues. Germline assignment: CDR1 SGHRS and CDR2 YFSETQ. CDR3 nucleotide sequence: TGCGCCAGCAGCCAAGATTACAGGGGGCAAGCGAACACCGGGGAGCTGTTTTTT. It is translated as CASSQDYRGQANTGELFF.

There are a few counts of this clone. The genes are TRBV9 and TRBJ2-1; D could derive from TRBD1 or TRBD2 (5 bases each). V lost 3 bases and J 5 bases, leaving 12 bases between the germline ends. Germline CDR1 and CDR2: SGDLS and YYNGEE. The length of the CDR3 is 14 residues. Here the CDR3 DNA reads TGTGCCAGCAGCGGGAGTGGGGGACACAATGAGCAGTTCTTC. Its protein is CASSGSGGHNEQFF.

The J gene is TRBJ1-4, the V gene TRBV2; 8 bases match TRBD1. V was clipped by 10 bases and J by 4 bases; unmatched bases: 17. Germline CDR1 is SNHLY and CDR2 is FYNNEI. The CDR3 length is 17 residues. In DNA form, the CDR3 reads TGTGCCAACTCCCGGGACAGGAGAGGGTTTGGTAATGAAAAACTGTTTTTT. Its translation: CANSRDRRGFGNEKLFF.

This clone was found a few times. J is TRBJ1-2 and V is TRBV4-3, with 8 bases lining up with TRBD1. The CDR3 totals 16 residues. Germline assignment: CDR1 LGHNA and CDR2 YSLEER. V shed 0 bases and J 1 base; nucleotides not matched to a gene: 4. In nucleotides, the CDR3 is TGCGCCAGCAGCCAAGATTTAGGACAGGGTAACTATGGCTACACCTTC. Translation gives CASSQDLGQGNYGYTF.

The chain joins TRBV4-3 to TRBJ1-4; TRBD1 is a possible D gene (5 bases). The length of the CDR3 is 15 residues. The ends were cut back, 4 bases at V and 4 bases at J, with 13 bases in the middle. The germline V gene encodes CDR1 LGHNA and CDR2 YSLEER. This chain's CDR3 is CASSPQGYLNEKLFF. CDR3 nucleotide sequence: TGCGCCAGCAGCCCCCAGGGATACCTTAATGAAAAACTGTTTTTT.

The chain joins TRBV28 to TRBJ2-2, with 9 bases aligning to TRBD2. The CDR3 sequence is 16 residues long. The ends lost 6 bases at V and 7 bases at J; junction bases unmatched: 12. CDR1 and CDR2 from the germline V gene are MDHEN and SYDVKM. CDR3 DNA: TGTGCCAGCAGCCGGAGGCCTAGCGGGAACGGCGGGGAGCTGTTTTTT. Its translation: CASSRRPSGNGGELFF.